This T cell receptor beta chain was observed in a study of cytomegalovirus exposure and HLA in healthy donors. This clone was counted between two and nine times. The length of the CDR3 is 13 residues. V lost 5 bases, J lost 2 bases, and 7 bases lay in between. CDR1 and CDR2 (germline): SGHAT, FQNNGV. Sequencing was performed with immunoSEQ multiplex PCR; in TCRdb, only in-frame clones are kept and a portion is missing. The data contain about 240,000 clones, around 88% of them seen just once; the ten biggest clones take up roughly 1.2%. Sequences were obtained from PBMCs. The clonotype comes from a woman under 40 in good health and CMV-seropositive. V gene TRBV11-2 combines with J gene TRBJ2-1; no clear D gene. The CDR3 DNA reads TGTGCCAGCAGCGTCGACACCTACAATGAGCAGTTCTTC. It yields the protein CASSVDTYNEQFF.